The present T cell receptor beta chain was sequenced within a study of T cell repertoires in cytomegalovirus infection. Study at large: Recently identified HLA-C-restricted and well-studied HLA-B-restricted CMV epitopes were used. Findings and caveats of the study: The ex vivo response was dominated by HLA-C-restricted CMV-specific TCR beta clonotypes.

This clonotype has just a few counts. Its antigen is currently unknown. TCRdb reprocessed the reads with MiXCR, giving one entry per CDR3 protein. Among roughly 310,000 distinct CDR3 sequences, almost 30% were seen once, and the ten largest hold 20%. The germline V gene encodes CDR1 MNHEY and CDR2 SMNVEV (reference sequence). The CDR3 has 15 amino acids. The V end lost 0 bases, the J end lost 7 bases, and 15 bases lay between the germline ends. The rearrangement joins TRBV27 to TRBJ1-2; D gene uncertain. This receptor was identified in a human donor in good health (CMV status not recorded). Some clones in this sample may be carry-over from other donors' samples. Sample: cultured PBMCs, taken from culture after CMV antigen stimulation. The CDR3 nucleotides are TGTGCCAGCAGTTTATCGATAAGAGGACCTCGTGGCTACACCTTC. It codes for CASSLSIRGPRGYTF.